The T cell receptor (beta chain) under discussion was sequenced for a study of blood T cell repertoires in COVID-19. The ends were cut back, 3 bases at V and 0 bases at J, with 15 bases in the middle. The CDR3 is 17 amino acids. Looked up from germline, CDR1 is KGHSH and CDR2 is LQKENI. Per the authors' pipeline: Quantification of nucleated cells was approximated via reference gene primer amplification. TCRdb's table, derived via immunoSEQ multiplex PCR, lists solely in-frame clones and lacks some. V, J and clone size derive from that table, while D and trimming were established from the DNA sequence. The data show over 250,000 clones, approximately 91% seen once.

The TCR was taken from a man over 45 with acute or convalescent COVID-19. Sample: peripheral blood. This chain uses TRBV18 with TRBJ1-3; tentative D call: TRBD1 (6 bases). The CDR3 loop is CASSPYGTNYSGNTIYF. CDR3 bases: TGTGCCAGCTCACCTTATGGGACAAATTACTCTGGAAACACCATATATTTT. The full variable domain, with the rest looked up from reference TRBV18 and TRBJ1-3, is NAGVMQNPRHLVRRRGQEARLRCSPMKGHSHVYWYRQLPEEGLKFMVYLQKENIIDESGMPKERFSAEFPKEGPSILRIQQVVRGDSAAYFCASSPYGTNYSGNTIYFGEGSWLTVV.